This T cell receptor (beta chain) was identified during a study of a mutant IDH1 vaccine in newly diagnosed glioma. About the study: Vaccine administration was initiated 4-6 weeks following radiotherapy alone, or with temozolomide cycles.

Profiled with immunoSEQ multiplex PCR; TCRdb holds only in-frame clones, not every one. The profile shows 35,000 or so clones, about 79% of them singletons. Comments on this clone: Its antigen is not known.

Documented time point: week 5, during vaccination. The vaccine gave 300 ug of a 20-mer mutant IDH1 peptide subcutaneously per dose. The specimen comprised PBMCs, sampled from a glioma patient whose treatment included an IDH1 peptide vaccine. This clonotype was obtained from a young man with glioma.

As DNA, the CDR3 is TGTGCCTGGTCTCTCCCCATAGCTTTCAAAGAGACCCAGTACTTC. Protein sequence: CAWSLPIAFKETQYF. This sequence joins TRBV30 and TRBJ2-5; D call uncertain. V lost 5 bases to trimming and J lost 3 bases, with 19 bases between them. Germline V lookup: CDR1 GTSNPN, CDR2 SVGIG (reference sequence). The CDR3 consists of 15 residues. Full variable domain (outside the CDR3, taken from reference TRBV30 and TRBJ2-5): SQTIHQWPATLVQPVGSPLSLECTVEGTSNPNLYWYRQAAGRGLQLLFYSVGIGQISSEVPQNLSASRPQDRQFILSSKKLLLSDSGFYLCAWSLPIAFKETQYFGPGTRLLVL.